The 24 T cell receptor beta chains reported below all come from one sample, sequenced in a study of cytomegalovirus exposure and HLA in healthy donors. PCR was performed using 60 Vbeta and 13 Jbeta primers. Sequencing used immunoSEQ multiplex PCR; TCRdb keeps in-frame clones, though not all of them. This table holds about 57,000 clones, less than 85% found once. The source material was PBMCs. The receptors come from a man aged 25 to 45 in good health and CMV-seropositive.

The CDR3 region has the DNA TGTGCCAGCAGCGTACAGGTTAGCCAAGAGACCCAGTACTTC. Amino acids: CASSVQVSQETQYF. The J gene is TRBJ2-5, the V gene TRBV9; D gene unclear. V shed 1 base and J shed 1 base, with 8 bases lying between them. This CDR3 comprises 14 residues. Germline V lookup: CDR1 SGDLS, CDR2 YYNGEE.

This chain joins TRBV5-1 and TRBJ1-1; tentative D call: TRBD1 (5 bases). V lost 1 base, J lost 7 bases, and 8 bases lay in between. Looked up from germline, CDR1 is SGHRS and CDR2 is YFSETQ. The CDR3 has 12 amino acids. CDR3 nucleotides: TGCGCCAGCAGCTTGAACAGGCGTGAAGCTTTCTTT. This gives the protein CASSLNRREAFF.

CDR3 DNA: TGTGCCAGCAGCTTAGCGGCAGGGGCCACTGAAGCTTTCTTT. Translation gives CASSLAAGATEAFF. The chain is built from TRBV7-9 and TRBJ1-1, with a weak D call TRBD1 (6 bases). Germline V gives CDR1 SEHNR, CDR2 FQNEAQ (reference sequence). The V end lost 0 bases, the J end lost 4 bases, and 9 bases lay between the germline ends. This CDR3 is built from 14 residues. Variable domain in full (rest from reference TRBV7-9 and TRBJ1-1): DTGVSQNPRHKITKRGQNVTFRCDPISEHNRLYWYRQTLGQGPEFLTYFQNEAQLEKSRLLSDRFSAERPKGSFSTLEIQRTEQGDSAMYLCASSLAAGATEAFFGQGTRLTVV.

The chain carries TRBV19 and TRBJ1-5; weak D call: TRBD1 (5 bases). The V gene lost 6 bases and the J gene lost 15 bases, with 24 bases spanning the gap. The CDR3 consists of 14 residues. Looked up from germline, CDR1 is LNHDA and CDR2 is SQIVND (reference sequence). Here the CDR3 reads CASRGSGDLINRHF. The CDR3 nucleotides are TGTGCCAGTAGGGGGTCCGGGGACTTAATAAATCGGCATTTT.

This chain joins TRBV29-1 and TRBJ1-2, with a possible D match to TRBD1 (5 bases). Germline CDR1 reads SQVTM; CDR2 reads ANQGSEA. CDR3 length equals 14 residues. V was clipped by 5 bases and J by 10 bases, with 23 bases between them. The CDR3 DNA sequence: TGCAGCGTTCTGGGGGGAAGCGGGTACTTTCTCTACACCTTC. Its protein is CSVLGGSGYFLYTF.

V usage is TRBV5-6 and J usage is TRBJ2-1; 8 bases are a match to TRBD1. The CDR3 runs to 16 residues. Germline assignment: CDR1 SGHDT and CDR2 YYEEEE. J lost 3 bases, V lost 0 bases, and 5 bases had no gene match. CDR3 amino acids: CASSLVRQGIYNEQFF. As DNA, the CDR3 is TGTGCCAGCAGCTTGGTCCGACAGGGGATCTACAATGAGCAGTTCTTC.

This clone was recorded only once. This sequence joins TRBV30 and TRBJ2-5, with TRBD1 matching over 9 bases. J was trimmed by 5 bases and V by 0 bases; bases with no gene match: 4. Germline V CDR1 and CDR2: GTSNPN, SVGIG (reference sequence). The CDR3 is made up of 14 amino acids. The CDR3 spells CAWSVTGGRETQYF. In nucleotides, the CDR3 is TGTGCCTGGAGTGTCACAGGGGGCAGGGAGACCCAGTACTTC. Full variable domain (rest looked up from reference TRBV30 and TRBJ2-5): SQTIHQWPATLVQPVGSPLSLECTVEGTSNPNLYWYRQAAGRGLQLLFYSVGIGQISSEVPQNLSASRPQDRQFILSSKKLLLSDSGFYLCAWSVTGGRETQYFGPGTRLLVL.

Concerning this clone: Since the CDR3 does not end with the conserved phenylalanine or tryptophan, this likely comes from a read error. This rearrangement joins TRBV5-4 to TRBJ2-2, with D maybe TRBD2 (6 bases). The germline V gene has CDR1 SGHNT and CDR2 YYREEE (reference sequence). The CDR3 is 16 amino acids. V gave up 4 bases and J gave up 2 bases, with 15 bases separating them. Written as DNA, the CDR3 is TGTGCCAGCAGCCCGGGACTCCCTCTTAACACCGGGGAGCTGTTTCTT. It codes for CASSPGLPLNTGELFL.

The CDR3 coding sequence is TGCGCCAGCAGCCACCTAGCGGGGGGGCCCTACGAGCAGTACTTC. Translating gives CASSHLAGGPYEQYF. The chain uses TRBV4-1 and TRBJ2-7; 12 nucleotides agree with TRBD2. The CDR3 runs 15 residues. V lost 3 bases, J lost 2 bases, and 2 bases stayed unmatched. From germline, CDR1 is MGHRA and CDR2 YSYEKL.

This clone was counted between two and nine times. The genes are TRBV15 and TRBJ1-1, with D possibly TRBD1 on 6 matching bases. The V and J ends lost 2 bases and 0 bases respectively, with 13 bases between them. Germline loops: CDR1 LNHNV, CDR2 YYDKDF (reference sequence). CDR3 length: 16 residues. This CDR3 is CATSRRQAYMNTEAFF. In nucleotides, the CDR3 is TGTGCCACCAGCAGAAGACAGGCATATATGAACACTGAAGCTTTCTTT. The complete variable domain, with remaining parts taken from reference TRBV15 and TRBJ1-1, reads DAMVIQNPRYQVTQFGKPVTLSCSQTLNHNVMYWYQQKSSQAPKLLFHYYDKDFNNEADTPDNFQSRRPNTSFCFLDIRSPGLGDTAMYLCATSRRQAYMNTEAFFGQGTRLTVV.

The CDR3 is CASSRGGRPYEQYF. CDR3 nucleotides: TGTGCCAGCAGCAGGGGGGGGCGGCCCTACGAGCAGTACTTC. The chain employs TRBV7-2 and TRBJ2-7; D is perhaps TRBD2 (7 bases). The germline gives CDR1 SGHTA, CDR2 FQGNSA. This CDR3 comprises 14 residues. V was shortened by 5 bases and J by 2 bases, with 13 bases between the two germline ends.

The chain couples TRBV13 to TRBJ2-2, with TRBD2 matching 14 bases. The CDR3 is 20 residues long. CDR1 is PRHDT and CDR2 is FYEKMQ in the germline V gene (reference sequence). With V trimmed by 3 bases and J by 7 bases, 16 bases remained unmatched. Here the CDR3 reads CASSFLTPGLAGARGGELFF. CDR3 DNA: TGTGCCAGCAGCTTCCTAACCCCGGGACTAGCGGGGGCCCGCGGCGGGGAGCTGTTTTTT.

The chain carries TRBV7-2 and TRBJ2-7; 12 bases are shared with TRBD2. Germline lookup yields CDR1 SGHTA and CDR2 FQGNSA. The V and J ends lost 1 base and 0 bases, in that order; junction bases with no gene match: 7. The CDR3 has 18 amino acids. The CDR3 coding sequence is TGTGCCAGCAGCTTAGAGGCTAGCGGGGGGGTAAGCTCCTACGAGCAGTACTTC. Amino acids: CASSLEASGGVSSYEQYF.

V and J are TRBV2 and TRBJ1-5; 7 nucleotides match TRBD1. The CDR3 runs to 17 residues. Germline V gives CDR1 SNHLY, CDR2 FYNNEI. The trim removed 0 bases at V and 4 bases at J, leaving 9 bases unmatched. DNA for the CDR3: TGTGCCAGCAGTGAAGCGCTGGGTACAGGGGAAAATCAGCCCCAGCATTTT. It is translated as CASSEALGTGENQPQHF.

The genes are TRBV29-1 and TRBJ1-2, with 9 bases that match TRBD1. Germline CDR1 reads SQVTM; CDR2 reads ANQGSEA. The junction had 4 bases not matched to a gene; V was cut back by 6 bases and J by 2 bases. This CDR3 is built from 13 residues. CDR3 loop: CSVYRGRNYGYTF. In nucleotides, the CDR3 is TGCAGCGTCTACAGGGGGCGAAACTATGGCTACACCTTC.

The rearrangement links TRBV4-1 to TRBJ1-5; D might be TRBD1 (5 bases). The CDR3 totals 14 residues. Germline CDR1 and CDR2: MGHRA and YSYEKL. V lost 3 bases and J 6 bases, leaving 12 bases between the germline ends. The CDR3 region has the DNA TGCGCCAGCAGCCACGTACAGGAAGGTCAGCCCCAGCATTTT. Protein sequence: CASSHVQEGQPQHF.

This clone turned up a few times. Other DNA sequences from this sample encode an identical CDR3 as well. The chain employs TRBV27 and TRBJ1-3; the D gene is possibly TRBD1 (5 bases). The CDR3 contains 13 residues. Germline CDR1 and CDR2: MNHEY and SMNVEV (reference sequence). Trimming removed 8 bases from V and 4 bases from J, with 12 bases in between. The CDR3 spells CASSYRGGNTIYF. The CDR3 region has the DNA TGTGCCAGCTCGTATAGGGGCGGAAACACCATATATTTT.

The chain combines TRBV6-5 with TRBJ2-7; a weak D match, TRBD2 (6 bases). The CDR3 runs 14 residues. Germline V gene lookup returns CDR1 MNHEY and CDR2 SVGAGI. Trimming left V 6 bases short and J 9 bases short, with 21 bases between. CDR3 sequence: CASSPRTGRRGQYF. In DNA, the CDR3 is TGTGCCAGCAGCCCCCGGACGGGCCGGCGGGGGCAGTACTTC.

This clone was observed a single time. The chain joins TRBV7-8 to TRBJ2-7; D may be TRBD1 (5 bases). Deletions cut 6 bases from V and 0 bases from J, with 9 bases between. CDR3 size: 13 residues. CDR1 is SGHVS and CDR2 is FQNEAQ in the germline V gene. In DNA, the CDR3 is TGTGCCAGCAGTGGCAGGGCCTCCTACGAGCAGTACTTC. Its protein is CASSGRASYEQYF.

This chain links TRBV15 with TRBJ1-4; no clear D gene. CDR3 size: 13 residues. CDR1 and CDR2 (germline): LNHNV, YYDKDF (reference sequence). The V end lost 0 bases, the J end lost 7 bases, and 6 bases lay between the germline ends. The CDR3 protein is CATSRDQIEKLFF. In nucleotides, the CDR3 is TGTGCCACCAGCAGAGATCAAATTGAAAAACTGTTTTTT. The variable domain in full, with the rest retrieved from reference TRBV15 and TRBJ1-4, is DAMVIQNPRYQVTQFGKPVTLSCSQTLNHNVMYWYQQKSSQAPKLLFHYYDKDFNNEADTPDNFQSRRPNTSFCFLDIRSPGLGDTAMYLCATSRDQIEKLFFGSGTQLSVL.

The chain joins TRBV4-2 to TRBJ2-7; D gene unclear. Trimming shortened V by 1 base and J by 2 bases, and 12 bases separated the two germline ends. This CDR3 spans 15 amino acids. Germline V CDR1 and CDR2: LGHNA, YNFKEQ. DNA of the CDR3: TGTGCCAGCAGCCAAGGGGCAGGCGATACCTACGAGCAGTACTTC. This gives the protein CASSQGAGDTYEQYF.

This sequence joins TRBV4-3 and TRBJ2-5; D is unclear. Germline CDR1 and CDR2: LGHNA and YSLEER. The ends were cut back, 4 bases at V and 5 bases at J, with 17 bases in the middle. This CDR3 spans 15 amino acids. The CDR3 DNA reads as TGCGCCAGCAGCCCTGCCAAGCGCCTGGCGGAGACCCAGTACTTC. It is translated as CASSPAKRLAETQYF.

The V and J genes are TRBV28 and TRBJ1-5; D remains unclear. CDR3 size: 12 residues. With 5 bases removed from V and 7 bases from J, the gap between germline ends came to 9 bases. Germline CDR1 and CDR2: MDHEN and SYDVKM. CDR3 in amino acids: CASSPPRQPQHF. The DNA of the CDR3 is TGTGCCAGCAGTCCCCCCCGGCAGCCCCAGCATTTT.

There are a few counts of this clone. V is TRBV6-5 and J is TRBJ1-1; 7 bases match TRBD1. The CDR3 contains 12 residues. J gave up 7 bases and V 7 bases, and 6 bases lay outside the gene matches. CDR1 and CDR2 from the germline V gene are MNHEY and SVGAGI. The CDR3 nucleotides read TGTGCCAGCACCAGAAGGGACAGTGAAGCTTTCTTT. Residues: CASTRRDSEAFF.